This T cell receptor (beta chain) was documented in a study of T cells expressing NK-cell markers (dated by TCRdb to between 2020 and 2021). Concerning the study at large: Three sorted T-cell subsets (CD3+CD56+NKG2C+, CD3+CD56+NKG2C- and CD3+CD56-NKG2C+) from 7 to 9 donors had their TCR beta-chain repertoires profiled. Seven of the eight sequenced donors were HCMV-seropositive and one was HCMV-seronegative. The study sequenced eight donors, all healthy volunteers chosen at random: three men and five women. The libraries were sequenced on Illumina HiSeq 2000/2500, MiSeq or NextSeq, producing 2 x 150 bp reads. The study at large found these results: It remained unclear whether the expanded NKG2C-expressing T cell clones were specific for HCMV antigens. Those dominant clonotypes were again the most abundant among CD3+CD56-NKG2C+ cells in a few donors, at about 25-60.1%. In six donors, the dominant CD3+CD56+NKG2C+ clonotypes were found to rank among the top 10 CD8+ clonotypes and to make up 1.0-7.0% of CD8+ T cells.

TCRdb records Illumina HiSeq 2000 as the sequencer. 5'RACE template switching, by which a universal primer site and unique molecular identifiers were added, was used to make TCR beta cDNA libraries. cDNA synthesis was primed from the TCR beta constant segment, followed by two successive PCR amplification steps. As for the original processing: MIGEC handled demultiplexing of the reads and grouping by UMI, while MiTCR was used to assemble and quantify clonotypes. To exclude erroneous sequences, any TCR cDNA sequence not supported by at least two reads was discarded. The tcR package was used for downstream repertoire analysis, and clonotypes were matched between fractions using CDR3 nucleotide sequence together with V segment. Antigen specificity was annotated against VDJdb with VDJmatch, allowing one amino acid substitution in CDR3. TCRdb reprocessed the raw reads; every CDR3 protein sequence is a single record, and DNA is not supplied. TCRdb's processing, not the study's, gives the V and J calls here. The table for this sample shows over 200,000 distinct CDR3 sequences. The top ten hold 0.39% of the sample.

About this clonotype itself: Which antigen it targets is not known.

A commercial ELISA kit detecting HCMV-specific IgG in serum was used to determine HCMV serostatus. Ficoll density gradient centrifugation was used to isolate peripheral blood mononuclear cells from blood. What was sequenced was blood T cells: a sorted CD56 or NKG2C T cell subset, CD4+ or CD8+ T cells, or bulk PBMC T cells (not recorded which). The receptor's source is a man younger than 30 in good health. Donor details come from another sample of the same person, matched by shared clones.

The encoded CDR3 is CASTGEGRKTQYF. This chain joins TRBV12-3 or TRBV12-4 to TRBJ2-5; lacking DNA, the TRBD2 call made by TCRdb goes unchecked. Counted from cysteine to phenylalanine, this CDR3 has 13 amino acids. No DNA appears here.